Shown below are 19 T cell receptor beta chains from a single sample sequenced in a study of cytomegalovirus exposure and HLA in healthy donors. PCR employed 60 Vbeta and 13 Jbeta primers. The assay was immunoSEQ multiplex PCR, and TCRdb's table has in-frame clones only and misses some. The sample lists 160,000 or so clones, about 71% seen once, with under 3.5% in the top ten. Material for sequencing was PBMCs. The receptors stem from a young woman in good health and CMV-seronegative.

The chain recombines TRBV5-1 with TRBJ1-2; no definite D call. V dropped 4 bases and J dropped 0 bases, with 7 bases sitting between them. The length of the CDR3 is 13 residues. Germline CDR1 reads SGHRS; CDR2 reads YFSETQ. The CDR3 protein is CASSITANYGYTF. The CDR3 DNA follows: TGCGCCAGCAGCATTACAGCTAACTATGGCTACACCTTC.

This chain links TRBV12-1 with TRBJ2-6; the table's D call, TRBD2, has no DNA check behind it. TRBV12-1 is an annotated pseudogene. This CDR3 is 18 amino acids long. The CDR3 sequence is CASSFRLANNSGANVLTF. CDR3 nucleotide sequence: TGTGCCAGCAGCTTCCGACTAGCGAATAACTCTGGGGCCAACGTCCTGACTTTC.

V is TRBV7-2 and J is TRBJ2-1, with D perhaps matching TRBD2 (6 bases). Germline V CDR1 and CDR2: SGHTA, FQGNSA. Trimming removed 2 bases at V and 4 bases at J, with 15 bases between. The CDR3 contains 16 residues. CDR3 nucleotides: TGTGCCAGCAGCTTAACGTCGTTAGCGGTATACAATGAGCAGTTCTTC. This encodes CASSLTSLAVYNEQFF.

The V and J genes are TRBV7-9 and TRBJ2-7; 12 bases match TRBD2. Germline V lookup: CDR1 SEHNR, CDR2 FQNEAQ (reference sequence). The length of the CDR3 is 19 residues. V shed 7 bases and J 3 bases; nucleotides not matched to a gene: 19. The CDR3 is CASNFTSGRCRSPSYEQYF. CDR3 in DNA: TGTGCCAGCAACTTTACTAGCGGGAGGTGCCGGTCGCCGAGCTACGAGCAGTACTTC.

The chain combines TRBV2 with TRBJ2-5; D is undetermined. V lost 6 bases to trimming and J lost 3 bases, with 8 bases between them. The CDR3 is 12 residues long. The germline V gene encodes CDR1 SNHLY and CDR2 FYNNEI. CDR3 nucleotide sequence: TGTGCCAGCAGCGTCAGCGAAGAGACCCAGTACTTC. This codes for CASSVSEETQYF.

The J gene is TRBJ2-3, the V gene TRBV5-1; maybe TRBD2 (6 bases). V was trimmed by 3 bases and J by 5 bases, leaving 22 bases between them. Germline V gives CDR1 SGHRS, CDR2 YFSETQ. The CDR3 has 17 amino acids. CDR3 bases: TGCGCCAGCAGCTACACGGGTCTTCGGGACGGGGGAGATACGCAGTATTTT. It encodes CASSYTGLRDGGDTQYF.

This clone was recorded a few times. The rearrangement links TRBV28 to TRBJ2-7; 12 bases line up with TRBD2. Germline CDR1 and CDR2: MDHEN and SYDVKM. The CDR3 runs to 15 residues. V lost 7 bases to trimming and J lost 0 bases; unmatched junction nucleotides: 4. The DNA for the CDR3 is TGTGCCAGCAAATGGACTAGCGGGGCCTCCTACGAGCAGTACTTC. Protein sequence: CASKWTSGASYEQYF.

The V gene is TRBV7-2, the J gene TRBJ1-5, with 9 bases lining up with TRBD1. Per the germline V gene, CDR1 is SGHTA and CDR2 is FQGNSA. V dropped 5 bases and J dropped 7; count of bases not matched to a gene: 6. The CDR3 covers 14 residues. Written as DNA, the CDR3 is TGTGCCAGCAGCACCCGACAGGGGGAACAGCCCCAGCATTTT. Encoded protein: CASSTRQGEQPQHF.

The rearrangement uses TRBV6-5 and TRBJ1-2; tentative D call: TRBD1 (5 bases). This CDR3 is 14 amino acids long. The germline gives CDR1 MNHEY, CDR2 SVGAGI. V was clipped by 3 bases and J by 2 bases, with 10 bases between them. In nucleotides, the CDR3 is TGTGCCAGCAGTTATAGGACAAAAAACTATGGCTACACCTTC. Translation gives CASSYRTKNYGYTF.

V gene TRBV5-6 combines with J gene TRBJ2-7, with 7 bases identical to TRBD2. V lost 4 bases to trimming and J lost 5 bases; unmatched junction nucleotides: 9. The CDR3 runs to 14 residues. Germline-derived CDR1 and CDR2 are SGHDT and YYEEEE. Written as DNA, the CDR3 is TGTGCCAGCAGCCCCCTGGGGAGGGACCACGAGCAGTACTTC. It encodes CASSPLGRDHEQYF.

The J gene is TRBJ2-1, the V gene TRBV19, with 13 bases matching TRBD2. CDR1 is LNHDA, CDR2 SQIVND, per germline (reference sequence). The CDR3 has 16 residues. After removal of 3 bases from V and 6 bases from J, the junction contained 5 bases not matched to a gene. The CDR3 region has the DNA TGTGCCAGTAGTATGTCACTAGCGGGAGGGCCCAATGAGCAGTTCTTC. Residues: CASSMSLAGGPNEQFF.

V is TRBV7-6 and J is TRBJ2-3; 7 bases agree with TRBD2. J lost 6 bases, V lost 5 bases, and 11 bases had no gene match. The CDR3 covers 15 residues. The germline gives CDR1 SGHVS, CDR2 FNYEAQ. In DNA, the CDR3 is TGTGCCAGCAGCCCAACTAGCGTCGGGATGGATACGCAGTATTTT. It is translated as CASSPTSVGMDTQYF.

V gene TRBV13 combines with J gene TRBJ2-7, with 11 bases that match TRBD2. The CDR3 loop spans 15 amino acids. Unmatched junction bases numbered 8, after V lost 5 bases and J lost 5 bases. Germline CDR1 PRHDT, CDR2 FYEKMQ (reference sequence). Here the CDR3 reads CASSAGLAGLDEQYF. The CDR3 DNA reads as TGTGCCAGCAGCGCTGGACTAGCGGGTCTTGACGAGCAGTACTTC.

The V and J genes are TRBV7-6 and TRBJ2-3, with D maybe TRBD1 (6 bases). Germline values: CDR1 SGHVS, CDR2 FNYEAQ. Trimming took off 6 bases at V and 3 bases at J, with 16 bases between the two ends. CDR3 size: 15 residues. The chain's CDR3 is CASSQRTGFTDTQYF. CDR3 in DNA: TGTGCCAGCAGTCAAAGAACAGGGTTTACAGATACGCAGTATTTT.

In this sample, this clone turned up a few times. This CDR3 reads CASLRQGSYNEQFF. CDR3 bases: TGTGCCAGCCTTCGACAGGGATCCTACAATGAGCAGTTCTTC. The chain joins TRBV7-9 to TRBJ2-1; 7 nucleotides match TRBD1. The germline CDR1 and CDR2 sequences are SEHNR and FQNEAQ (reference sequence). Germline trimming cut 8 bases from V and 1 base from J; bases unmatched to any gene: 5. The CDR3 sequence is 14 residues long.

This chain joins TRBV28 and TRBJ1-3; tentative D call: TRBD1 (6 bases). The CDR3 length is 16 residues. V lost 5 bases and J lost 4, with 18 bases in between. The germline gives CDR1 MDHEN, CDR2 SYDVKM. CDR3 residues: CASSLTSGTPGNTIYF. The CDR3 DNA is TGTGCCAGCAGTCTAACCTCCGGGACACCAGGAAACACCATATATTTT. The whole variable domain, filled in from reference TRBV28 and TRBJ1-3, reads DVKVTQSSRYLVKRTGEKVFLECVQDMDHENMFWYRQDPGLGLRLIYFSYDVKMKEKGDIPEGYSVSREKKERFSLILESASTNQTSMYLCASSLTSGTPGNTIYFGEGSWLTVV.

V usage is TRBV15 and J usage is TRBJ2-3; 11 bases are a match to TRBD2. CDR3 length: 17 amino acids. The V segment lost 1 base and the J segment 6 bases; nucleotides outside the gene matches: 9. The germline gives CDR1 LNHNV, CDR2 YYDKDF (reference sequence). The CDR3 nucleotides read TGTGCCACCAGCAGAGGGGGTTTTAGCGGGGGGGCGGATACGCAGTATTTT. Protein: CATSRGGFSGGADTQYF. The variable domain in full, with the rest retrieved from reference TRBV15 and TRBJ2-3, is DAMVIQNPRYQVTQFGKPVTLSCSQTLNHNVMYWYQQKSSQAPKLLFHYYDKDFNNEADTPDNFQSRRPNTSFCFLDIRSPGLGDTAMYLCATSRGGFSGGADTQYFGPGTRLTVL.

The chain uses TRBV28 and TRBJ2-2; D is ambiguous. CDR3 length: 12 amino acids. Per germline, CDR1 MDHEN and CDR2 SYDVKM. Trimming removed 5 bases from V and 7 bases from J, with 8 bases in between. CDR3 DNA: TGTGCCAGCAGTAGACTCATCGGGGAGCTGTTTTTT. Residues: CASSRLIGELFF.

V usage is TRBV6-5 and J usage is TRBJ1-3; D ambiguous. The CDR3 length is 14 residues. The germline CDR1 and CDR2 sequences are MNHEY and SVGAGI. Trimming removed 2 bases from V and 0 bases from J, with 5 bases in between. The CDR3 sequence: CASSYRSSGNTIYF. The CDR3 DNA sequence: TGTGCCAGCAGTTACAGGAGCTCTGGAAACACCATATATTTT.